This passage covers 21 T cell receptor beta chains from one sample sequenced in a study of shared clonotypes between healthy human individuals. TCRdb's table, derived via immunoSEQ multiplex PCR, lists solely in-frame clones and lacks some. The sample has fewer than 400,000 clones; roughly 70% are singletons. What was sequenced was memory CD4+ T cells sorted from blood. Documented subset: CD45RA-negative fraction. These receptors were collected from a man aged 30 to 45 in good health.

This rearrangement joins TRBV10-1 to TRBJ2-7; 7 bases are a match to TRBD2. The CDR3 runs 13 residues. V was pared by 3 bases and J by 6 bases, with 5 bases of the junction left unmatched. Germline V gene lookup returns CDR1 WNHNN and CDR2 SYGVQD (reference sequence). The CDR3 protein is CASSEGWGGEQYF. Written as DNA, the CDR3 is TGCGCCAGCAGTGAAGGTTGGGGGGGCGAGCAGTACTTC.

In DNA, the CDR3 is TGTGCCAGCAGCTTGGGAGCGAGTTCCACAGATACGCAGTATTTT. It translates to CASSLGASSTDTQYF. V and J are TRBV7-7 and TRBJ2-3; a possible D gene is TRBD2 (5 bases). Trimming removed 3 bases from V and 2 bases from J, with 12 bases in between. Germline CDR1 and CDR2: SSHAT and FNYEAQ (reference sequence). This CDR3 is built from 15 residues.

This clone was seen more than once but under ten times. The chain uses TRBV29-1 and TRBJ2-3; either TRBD1 or TRBD2 may supply D (6 bases each). Trimming left V 1 base short and J 4 bases short, with 12 bases between. CDR1 SQVTM and CDR2 ANQGSEA come from the germline V gene. The CDR3 loop spans 14 amino acids. CDR3 sequence reads: CSVEGGAGADTQYF. The CDR3 bases are TGCAGCGTTGAAGGGGGGGCAGGGGCAGATACGCAGTATTTT.

The chain links TRBV11-2 to TRBJ2-3, with 10 bases fitting TRBD2. The CDR3 is 15 amino acids. Trimming took 5 bases from V and 4 from J; bases not matched to a gene: 6. Germline CDR1 reads SGHAT; CDR2 reads FQNNGV. CDR3 nucleotides: TGTGCCAGCAGCCTCTTAGGACTAGCGGCAGATACGCAGTATTTT. Amino acid sequence: CASSLLGLAADTQYF.

This sequence joins TRBV18 and TRBJ2-7; D might be TRBD1 (6 bases). Germline V CDR1 and CDR2: KGHSH, LQKENI. The CDR3 is made up of 14 amino acids. V shed 4 bases and J shed 5 bases, with 15 bases lying between them. CDR3 nucleotides: TGTGCCAGCTCACGAGGAATAACAGGGAACGAGCAGTACTTC. It yields the protein CASSRGITGNEQYF.

This clone appeared once. CDR3: CSGMRPSFDEQFF. For the CDR3, the DNA is TGCAGCGGTATGAGGCCCTCCTTCGATGAGCAGTTCTTC. The chain employs TRBV29-1 and TRBJ2-1; no definite D call. V lost 7 bases and J 8 bases, leaving 18 bases between the germline ends. Looked up from germline, CDR1 is SQVTM and CDR2 is ANQGSEA. The CDR3 consists of 13 residues.

The CDR3 loop is CASSSGTSGHNEQFF. The CDR3 coding sequence is TGTGCCAGCAGCTCCGGGACTAGCGGGCACAATGAGCAGTTCTTC. The chain carries TRBV5-4 and TRBJ2-1; TRBD2 matches at 12 bases. J was trimmed by 5 bases and V by 3 bases; bases with no gene match: 3. CDR1 is SGHNT, CDR2 YYREEE, per germline (reference sequence). There are 15 residues in the CDR3.

The chain couples TRBV7-6 to TRBJ2-1, with no clear D. V was pared by 3 bases and J by 0 bases, with 9 bases between. CDR1 and CDR2 (germline): SGHVS, FNYEAQ. The length of the CDR3 is 15 residues. In nucleotides, the CDR3 is TGTGCCAGCAGCTTTGACATGAGCTCCTACAATGAGCAGTTCTTC. Residues: CASSFDMSSYNEQFF.

This clone was seen only once. This chain uses TRBV5-1 with TRBJ2-5, with a possible D match to TRBD2 (5 bases). The ends were cut back, 0 bases at V and 2 bases at J, with 17 bases in the middle. CDR1 is SGHRS and CDR2 is YFSETQ in the germline V gene. The CDR3 length is 17 residues. In DNA, the CDR3 is TGCGCCAGCAGCTTGGGTCTCAGCGGAACGGCTCAAGAGACCCAGTACTTC. Translation: CASSLGLSGTAQETQYF.

The chain recombines TRBV6-5 with TRBJ2-7, with D possibly being TRBD2 (5 bases). V was pared by 3 bases and J by 2 bases, with 8 bases between. This CDR3 spans 13 amino acids. Germline V gene data show CDR1 as MNHEY and CDR2 as SVGAGI. CDR3 in amino acids: CASSYAGPYEQYF. In nucleotides, the CDR3 is TGTGCCAGCAGTTATGCGGGTCCCTACGAGCAGTACTTC.

The chain recombines TRBV11-2 with TRBJ2-3; TRBD1 matches 7 bases. Trimming at V came to 5 bases and at J to 0 bases, leaving 11 bases not matched to a gene. The CDR3 is 17 residues long. Germline CDR1 and CDR2: SGHAT and FQNNGV. CDR3 loop: CASSHYRGGWSTDTQYF. The CDR3 nucleotides read TGTGCCAGCAGCCACTACAGGGGCGGTTGGAGCACAGATACGCAGTATTTT.

The chain has TRBV10-1 and TRBJ2-4, with unresolved D. Trimming removed 0 bases from V and 9 bases from J, with 3 bases in between. The CDR3 loop spans 11 amino acids. Germline V lookup: CDR1 WNHNN, CDR2 SYGVQD (reference sequence). The CDR3 loop reads CASSESSIQYF. CDR3 nucleotides: TGCGCCAGCAGTGAGTCGAGCATTCAGTACTTC.

This clone was picked up one time. One end of the junction varies from germline; a read error may be responsible. This chain links TRBV25-1 with TRBJ1-2; D is perhaps TRBD1 (5 bases). The germline V gene encodes CDR1 MGHDK and CDR2 SYGVNS. The CDR3 extends over 13 amino acids. CDR3 sequence reads: CASSELGSGGSLF. The DNA of the CDR3 is TGTGCCAGCAGTGAATTAGGTTCGGGGGGTTCTCTCTTC.

The chain couples TRBV5-4 to TRBJ2-3; D is undetermined. CDR3 length: 13 amino acids. V lost 1 base, J lost 7 bases, and 10 bases lay in between. The V gene's germline CDR1 is SGHNT and CDR2 YYREEE (reference sequence). The CDR3 DNA follows: TGTGCCAGCAGCTTGCCTCAGCACCATACGCAGTATTTT. Translation: CASSLPQHHTQYF.

This clone was detected only a few times. The gene calls are TRBV5-5 and TRBJ2-2; TRBD2 matches 9 bases. Germline trimming cut 4 bases from V and 9 bases from J; bases unmatched to any gene: 10. Germline CDR1 SGHKS, CDR2 YYEKEE (reference sequence). This CDR3 comprises 15 residues. Here the CDR3 DNA reads TGTGCCAGCAGCACGCCGCTCGGGACTAGCTGGGAGCTGTTTTTT. This encodes CASSTPLGTSWELFF. Combining the CDR3 with reference TRBV5-5 and TRBJ2-2 gives the whole variable domain DAGVTQSPTHLIKTRGQQVTLRCSPISGHKSVSWYQQVLGQGPQFIFQYYEKEERGRGNFPDRFSARQFPNYSSELNVNALLLGDSALYLCASSTPLGTSWELFFGEGSRLTVL.

The chain employs TRBV28 and TRBJ1-2; 7 positions match TRBD1. Germline loops: CDR1 MDHEN, CDR2 SYDVKM. Losses at the gene ends were 5 bases for V and 8 bases for J; bases not matched to a gene: 14. The CDR3 consists of 15 residues. The CDR3 reads CASSPRTGRPGGYTF. The DNA of the CDR3 is TGTGCCAGCAGTCCACGGACAGGTCGCCCGGGAGGCTACACCTTC.

This chain connects TRBV30 to TRBJ2-3; a weak D match, TRBD2 (6 bases). V lost 0 bases and J 2 bases, leaving 12 bases between the germline ends. There are 15 residues in the CDR3. Per the germline V gene, CDR1 is GTSNPN and CDR2 is SVGIG (reference sequence). CDR3 sequence (DNA): TGTGCCTGGAGTGTCGGCGGGGCATTCACAGATACGCAGTATTTT. Protein product: CAWSVGGAFTDTQYF.

The chain carries TRBV6-5 and TRBJ1-5; D is unresolved. CDR1 and CDR2 (germline): MNHEY, SVGAGI. V lost 4 bases, J lost 1 base, and 11 bases lay in between. The CDR3 is 15 residues long. CDR3 in amino acids: CASSSGGPSNQPQHF. Written as DNA, the CDR3 is TGTGCCAGCAGTTCCGGTGGACCGAGCAATCAGCCCCAGCATTTT.

The chain joins TRBV10-3 to TRBJ1-1; no definite D call. The germline V gene has CDR1 ENHRY and CDR2 SYGVKD. Trimming took 10 bases from V and 0 from J, leaving 12 bases between them. There are 13 residues in the CDR3. CDR3 loop: CATTRVMNTEAFF. CDR3 bases: TGTGCCACCACGCGAGTGATGAACACTGAAGCTTTCTTT.

This clone was seen a few times. This rearrangement joins TRBV5-5 to TRBJ1-2, with D unresolved. CDR3 length equals 13 residues. Deletions cut 3 bases from V and 3 bases from J, with 9 bases between. Germline loops: CDR1 SGHKS, CDR2 YYEKEE (reference sequence). The CDR3 here is CASSSDGHYGYTF. The DNA for the CDR3 is TGTGCCAGCAGCTCCGACGGCCACTATGGCTACACCTTC.

The chain carries TRBV5-6 and TRBJ1-1; D may be TRBD1 (6 bases). V was pared by 3 bases and J by 4 bases, with 16 bases between. In germline, CDR1 is SGHDT, CDR2 YYEEEE. The CDR3 is 15 amino acids. The CDR3 protein is CASSSTGTFVTEAFF. CDR3 DNA sequence: TGTGCCAGCAGCTCAACCGGGACATTTGTCACTGAAGCTTTCTTT.